These 28 T cell receptor beta chains originate from one sample sequenced in a study of blood T cell repertoires in COVID-19. The assay was immunoSEQ multiplex PCR, and TCRdb's table has in-frame clones only and misses some. The sample consists of under 150,000 clones, around four fifths of them appearing once. The material sequenced was peripheral blood. These receptors were collected from a middle-aged man with active or convalescent COVID-19.

The V call is TRBV7-2, the J call TRBJ2-7; TRBD2 agrees at 7 bases. Germline V lookup: CDR1 SGHTA, CDR2 FQGNSA. The trim removed 3 bases at V and 5 bases at J, leaving 4 bases unmatched. The CDR3 sequence is 13 residues long. The CDR3 is CASSLGRGNEQYF. The CDR3 DNA is TGTGCCAGCAGCTTGGGGAGGGGTAACGAGCAGTACTTC.

This rearrangement joins TRBV2 to TRBJ2-7; 9 bases agree with TRBD2. Trimming cost V 5 bases and J 4 bases; bases outside gene matches: 6. The CDR3 extends over 14 amino acids. Germline loops: CDR1 SNHLY, CDR2 FYNNEI. The CDR3 DNA reads as TGTGCCAGCAGTCTGGCTAGCGGGGCGTACGAGCAGTACTTC. Translated, it gives CASSLASGAYEQYF.

The gene calls are TRBV29-1 and TRBJ2-2; tentative D call: TRBD2 (7 bases). V dropped 5 bases and J dropped 2 bases, with 15 bases sitting between them. The CDR3 consists of 15 residues. CDR1 and CDR2 (germline): SQVTM, ANQGSEA. The DNA of the CDR3 is TGCAGCGTTATGGGGGGCGGGGGAAACACCGGGGAGCTGTTTTTT. It translates to CSVMGGGGNTGELFF.

The genes are TRBV21-1 and TRBJ1-2; whether TRBD1, the table's D call, matches the DNA was not checked. TRBV21-1 is deemed a pseudogene. The CDR3 extends over 18 amino acids. CDR3 amino acids: CASSKDETGSLPNYGYTF. CDR3 DNA: TGTGCCAGCAGCAAAGATGAGACAGGGAGCCTTCCTAACTATGGCTACACCTTC.

The V gene is TRBV4-1, the J gene TRBJ1-4; no definite D call. The CDR3 covers 18 residues. Trimming stripped 1 base from V and 0 bases from J, with 15 bases between. Germline lookup yields CDR1 MGHRA and CDR2 YSYEKL. The CDR3 coding sequence is TGCGCCAGCAGCCAAGTTTCAGCTCTGGGAGCAACTAATGAAAAACTGTTTTTT. It translates to CASSQVSALGATNEKLFF.

The chain couples TRBV30 to TRBJ2-3, with a possible D match to TRBD2 (7 bases). The CDR3 contains 15 residues. Germline CDR1 GTSNPN, CDR2 SVGIG (reference sequence). V lost 0 bases and J 4 bases, leaving 14 bases between the germline ends. The CDR3 loop reads CAWSVRRGLSDTQYF. As DNA, the CDR3 is TGTGCCTGGAGTGTACGGCGGGGGCTTTCAGATACGCAGTATTTT.

The chain joins TRBV2 to TRBJ1-1; possibly TRBD1 for D (6 bases). Germline V gene sequence: CDR1 SNHLY, CDR2 FYNNEI. V was cut by 7 bases and J by 4 bases, with 16 bases left in between. CDR3 length: 14 amino acids. The CDR3 reads CASILGHPSTEAFF. DNA for the CDR3: TGTGCCAGCATCCTGGGACACCCCAGCACTGAAGCTTTCTTT.

This clone came up a few times. The rearrangement joins TRBV29-1 to TRBJ2-1, with TRBD2 matching 11 bases. CDR3 length: 17 residues. V gave up 1 base and J gave up 0 bases; unmatched junction bases: 5. CDR1 SQVTM and CDR2 ANQGSEA come from the germline V gene. CDR3 in DNA: TGCAGCGTTGAAGGACTAGCGGGGAACCGCTCCTACAATGAGCAGTTCTTC. Its protein product is CSVEGLAGNRSYNEQFF.

This clone was seen more than once but under ten times. The chain uses TRBV25-1 and TRBJ1-6; D is unclear. The CDR3 extends over 14 amino acids. V was pared by 6 bases and J by 11 bases, with 17 bases between. CDR1 is MGHDK, CDR2 SYGVNS, per germline. CDR3 DNA: TGTGCCAGCAGCCCCCAAGACGGCCGGGCACCCCTCCACTTT. This sequence encodes CASSPQDGRAPLHF.

This clone was seen a handful of times. CDR3 DNA sequence: TGTGCCAGCAGTTACCGTCAGGGTGGTTCACCCCTCCACTTT. Translated: CASSYRQGGSPLHF. This chain links TRBV6-5 with TRBJ1-6; possible D gene TRBD1, 5 bases. V was shortened by 2 bases and J by 9 bases, with 11 bases between the two germline ends. Germline CDR1 MNHEY, CDR2 SVGAGI. The CDR3 has 14 amino acids.

The V and J genes are TRBV9 and TRBJ2-3, with TRBD1 identical over 7 bases. V was clipped by 0 bases and J by 5 bases; unmatched bases: 3. The CDR3 sequence is 14 residues long. The germline V gene encodes CDR1 SGDLS and CDR2 YYNGEE. CDR3 nucleotides: TGTGCCAGCAGCGTAGGGCAGGGGGTAGATACGCAGTATTTT. Translation: CASSVGQGVDTQYF. The variable domain in full, completed from reference TRBV9 and TRBJ2-3, reads DSGVTQTPKHLITATGQRVTLRCSPRSGDLSVYWYQQSLDQGLQFLIQYYNGEERAKGNILERFSAQQFPDLHSELNLSSLELGDSALYFCASSVGQGVDTQYFGPGTRLTVL.

The rearrangement uses TRBV11-3 and TRBJ2-7; D might be TRBD1 (5 bases). V lost 4 bases to trimming and J lost 9 bases, with 10 bases between them. Germline CDR1 SGHNT, CDR2 YENEEA. The length of the CDR3 is 11 residues. DNA for the CDR3: TGTGCCAGCAGCTCATCAGGGCGGCAGTACTTC. It specifies CASSSSGRQYF.

The chain has TRBV2 and TRBJ2-2; 8 bases are shared with TRBD2. V shed 4 bases and J 5 bases; nucleotides not matched to a gene: 6. Germline CDR1 SNHLY, CDR2 FYNNEI. CDR3 length: 15 amino acids. The CDR3 DNA follows: TGTGCCAGCAGTGGGGCTAGCGGGCCAACCGGGGAGCTGTTTTTT. Translating gives CASSGASGPTGELFF.

This rearrangement joins TRBV6-5 to TRBJ2-7, with 10 bases lining up with TRBD2. J gave up 3 bases and V 4 bases, and 6 bases lay outside the gene matches. Germline V gene data show CDR1 as MNHEY and CDR2 as SVGAGI. The CDR3 sequence is 15 residues long. The CDR3 sequence: CASSWGSGGNYEQYF. In DNA, the CDR3 is TGTGCCAGCAGTTGGGGTAGCGGGGGGAACTACGAGCAGTACTTC.

This chain joins TRBV10-1 and TRBJ1-2, with 12 bases lining up with TRBD1. The CDR3 is 18 amino acids. The germline CDR1 and CDR2 sequences are WNHNN and SYGVQD (reference sequence). V lost 3 bases, J lost 2 bases, and 10 bases stayed unmatched. In DNA, the CDR3 is TGCGCCAGCAGTGAAGCGGGACAGGGGGCGGGTAGGAACTATGGCTACACCTTC. Protein product: CASSEAGQGAGRNYGYTF.

V gene TRBV5-5 combines with J gene TRBJ1-1, with D tentatively TRBD1 (5 bases). The CDR3 contains 12 residues. Trimming stripped 5 bases from V and 2 bases from J, with 7 bases between. Germline CDR1 and CDR2: SGHKS and YYEKEE (reference sequence). The CDR3 DNA reads as TGTGCCAGCAGTCGGACAAACACTGAAGCTTTCTTT. It encodes CASSRTNTEAFF. The entire variable domain, with the rest obtained from reference TRBV5-5 and TRBJ1-1, is as follows: DAGVTQSPTHLIKTRGQQVTLRCSPISGHKSVSWYQQVLGQGPQFIFQYYEKEERGRGNFPDRFSARQFPNYSSELNVNALLLGDSALYLCASSRTNTEAFFGQGTRLTVV.

The chain is built from TRBV19 and TRBJ1-1; D not certain. CDR1 LNHDA and CDR2 SQIVND come from the germline V gene (reference sequence). This CDR3 contains 15 residues. Between the trimmed V and J ends, which lost 8 bases and 4 bases, there was a span of 20 bases. CDR3 residues: CASRYETSAGTEAFF. CDR3 DNA sequence: TGTGCCAGTCGCTACGAGACCTCGGCGGGCACTGAAGCTTTCTTT.

This chain joins TRBV24-1 and TRBJ2-1; D is possibly TRBD1 (5 bases). Germline lookup yields CDR1 KGHDR and CDR2 SFDVKD. The V end lost 11 bases, the J end lost 5 bases, and 9 bases lay between the germline ends. CDR3 length: 11 amino acids. The DNA of the CDR3 is TGTGCCAGTCAGGGTGACAATGAGCAGTTCTTC. This codes for CASQGDNEQFF.

The chain combines TRBV18 with TRBJ2-3; 9 bases agree with TRBD2. CDR3 length: 15 residues. J gave up 6 bases and V 9 bases, and 13 bases lay outside the gene matches. Germline lookup yields CDR1 KGHSH and CDR2 LQKENI. Here the CDR3 reads CASFERGGATDTQYF. The DNA for the CDR3 is TGTGCCAGTTTCGAACGCGGGGGGGCCACGGATACGCAGTATTTT.

The chain recombines TRBV3-1 (or the pseudogene TRBV3-2) with TRBJ2-7; D perhaps matches TRBD1 (6 bases). Germline CDR1 LGHDT, CDR2 YNNKEL (reference sequence). The V gene lost 4 bases and the J gene lost 6 bases, with 19 bases spanning the gap. There are 15 residues in the CDR3. CDR3 DNA: TGTGCCAGCAGCCCAGGAACCCAGGGGATAGGCGAGCAGTACTTC. Translation gives CASSPGTQGIGEQYF.

V gene TRBV7-3 combines with J gene TRBJ2-6; 8 bases map to TRBD1. The J segment lost 2 bases and the V segment lost 2 bases, leaving 11 bases of the junction unmatched. Germline assignment: CDR1 SGHTA and CDR2 FQGTGA. This CDR3 is built from 19 residues. CDR3 nucleotide sequence: TGTGCCAGCAGCTTAGCCGGGACAGGCTCTTTTGCTGGGGCCAACGTCCTGACTTTC. Translating gives CASSLAGTGSFAGANVLTF.

The chain is built from TRBV12-3 or TRBV12-4 and TRBJ1-2, with D perhaps TRBD1 (6 bases). The CDR3 runs 11 residues. V was trimmed by 8 bases and J by 8 bases, leaving 12 bases between them. The CDR3 DNA follows: TGTGCCAGCTCCGGACAGTTCGGCTACACCTTC. It encodes CASSGQFGYTF.

This clone was recorded once. The genes are TRBV5-4 and TRBJ2-3, with 7 bases matching TRBD1. Per the germline V gene, CDR1 is SGHNT and CDR2 is YYREEE (reference sequence). The CDR3 totals 14 residues. V lost 0 bases to trimming and J lost 6 bases; unmatched junction nucleotides: 4. CDR3 sequence: CASSLEGGWDTQYF. The CDR3 DNA reads TGTGCCAGCAGCTTGGAAGGGGGCTGGGATACGCAGTATTTT.

This clone was seen only a few times. This CDR3 is CASSRVPGQGDTIYF. The CDR3 region has the DNA TGTGCCAGCAGCAGGGTCCCGGGACAGGGAGACACCATATATTTT. The gene calls are TRBV11-2 and TRBJ1-3; 9 positions agree with TRBD1. The V segment lost 5 bases and the J segment 8 bases; nucleotides outside the gene matches: 10. Per germline, CDR1 SGHAT and CDR2 FQNNGV. CDR3 length: 15 amino acids.

V is TRBV6-6 and J is TRBJ2-7; D is undetermined. Trimming took off 5 bases at V and 0 bases at J, with 11 bases between the two ends. CDR1 is MNHNY, CDR2 SVGAGI, per germline (reference sequence). CDR3 length: 14 residues. The CDR3 DNA sequence: TGTGCCAGCAGTGACACAGAGAGCTCCTACGAGCAGTACTTC. Translation gives CASSDTESSYEQYF.

In this sample, this clone turned up once. The chain has TRBV7-3 and TRBJ2-3; unclear D gene. V lost 4 bases and J 1 base, leaving 6 bases between the germline ends. The germline gives CDR1 SGHTA, CDR2 FQGTGA. This CDR3 comprises 13 residues. CDR3 in DNA: TGTGCCAGCAGCTCGACTCGCACAGATACGCAGTATTTT. It yields the protein CASSSTRTDTQYF. The whole variable domain, remainder taken from reference TRBV7-3 and TRBJ2-3, is GAGVSQTPSNKVTEKGKYVELRCDPISGHTALYWYRQSLGQGPEFLIYFQGTGAADDSGLPNDRFFAVRPEGSVSTLKIQRTERGDSAVYLCASSSTRTDTQYFGPGTRLTVL.

The V gene is TRBV11-2, the J gene TRBJ2-3; 7 bases fit TRBD1. There are 16 residues in the CDR3. Germline values: CDR1 SGHAT, CDR2 FQNNGV. With V trimmed by 3 bases and J by 1 base, 7 bases remained unmatched. CDR3 nucleotide sequence: TGTGCCAGCAGCTTTCTACAGGGGATCGGCACAGATACGCAGTATTTT. Amino acids: CASSFLQGIGTDTQYF.

The J gene is TRBJ2-1, the V gene TRBV19; possibly TRBD2 for D (6 bases). V dropped 5 bases and J dropped 7 bases, with 15 bases sitting between them. Per the germline V gene, CDR1 is LNHDA and CDR2 is SQIVND (reference sequence). The length of the CDR3 is 14 residues. As DNA, the CDR3 is TGTGCCAGTAGTTCCAGGGCGGGGTGGAATGAGCAGTTCTTC. Its protein product is CASSSRAGWNEQFF.